This T cell receptor beta chain was recovered during a study of shared clonotypes between healthy human individuals. CDR1 is WSHSY and CDR2 is SAAADI in the germline V gene. V lost 8 bases and J lost 8, with 21 bases in between. The CDR3 runs to 14 residues. Adult Caucasians living in Nashville, Tennessee made up all of the donors. Replicate PCRs from sorted subsets contained 200 ng DNA, which is around 29,000 T cell genomes. Some clones are missing from TCRdb's copy, which holds only in-frame ones; the method was immunoSEQ multiplex PCR. The sample comprises around 510,000 clones, around 95% of which are singletons, and 0.055% to 0.075% rests with the top ten.

Sequencing input: naive CD4+ T cells sorted from blood. The subset is: CD45RA+ positively selected. The receptor's source is a woman aged 25 to 39 in good health. The rearrangement joins TRBV10-2 to TRBJ1-2, with no clear D. The CDR3 loop is CASGSPGTLDGYTF. The CDR3 DNA sequence: TGCGCCAGCGGATCACCGGGAACGCTCGACGGCTACACCTTC.